These 21 T cell receptor beta chains came from one sample sequenced in a study of CXCR3-negative and CXCR3-positive naive CD8 T cells. Study-wide findings and caveats: CXCR3-positive naive cells had more hydrophobic TRB CDR3s than CXCR3-negative naive cells.

Via 5' RACE with UMI labels, TRB cDNA libraries were prepared. TCRdb re-called the 5' RACE reads; every CDR3 protein appears as one record, without DNA. The sample's table shows just under 65,000 distinct CDR3 sequences. The antigens these receptors bind are not known. Sequencing was carried out using naive CXCR3+ CD8+ T cells from blood. Subset indicated: CD45RO-CCR7+CD27+CD95- naive CD8+ T cells expressing CXCR3 (TNR3+). These receptor sequences come from a human donor in good health. Some clones in this sample may be carry-over from other donors' samples.

The chain joins TRBV4-2 to TRBJ1-6. The length of the CDR3 is 15 residues. The V gene's germline CDR1 is LGHNA and CDR2 YNFKEQ. The CDR3 here is CGSSQDPAGGSPLHF.

The genes are TRBV20-1 and TRBJ2-1; TCRdb outputs TRBD2, but without DNA this stays unchecked. Germline CDR1 reads DFQATT; CDR2 reads SNEGSKA (reference sequence). CDR3 length: 17 amino acids. CDR3 region: CSARGLSNSHSYNEQFF.

CDR3 protein: CASSLARDGSYEQYF. This sequence joins TRBV5-1 and TRBJ2-7; TCRdb gives TRBD1 as the D gene, but with no DNA this cannot be confirmed. Germline V gene data show CDR1 as SGHRS and CDR2 as YFSETQ. The CDR3 length is 15 residues.

The V gene is TRBV11-2, the J gene TRBJ2-1; TCRdb selects TRBD2, and the lack of DNA leaves this call unchecked. In germline, CDR1 is SGHAT, CDR2 FQNNGV. This CDR3 contains 15 residues. The CDR3 here is CASSPGLGSYNEQFF.

The chain recombines TRBV13 with TRBJ2-5; TCRdb outputs TRBD1, but without DNA this stays unchecked. CDR1 is PRHDT, CDR2 FYEKMQ, per germline (reference sequence). The CDR3 consists of 14 residues. This chain's CDR3 is CASSFGGGQETQYF.

The chain recombines TRBV7-9 with TRBJ2-5. CDR3 length equals 14 residues. The V gene's germline CDR1 is SEHNR and CDR2 FQNEAQ (reference sequence). CDR3 sequence reads: CASSPGPSQETQYF.

The V call is TRBV14, the J call TRBJ2-3. The germline V gene has CDR1 SGHDN and CDR2 FVKESK. The CDR3 is 14 residues long. The CDR3: CASSPGTSADTQYF.

V and J are TRBV5-5 and TRBJ1-4; TCRdb designates TRBD1, a call that cannot be tested without DNA. This CDR3 has 14 residues. Germline V gene lookup returns CDR1 SGHKS and CDR2 YYEKEE (reference sequence). CDR3 sequence: CASSSGQGNEKLFF.

The chain's CDR3 is CSVDSPSHNYGYTF. The chain has TRBV29-1 and TRBJ1-2. Germline lookup yields CDR1 SQVTM and CDR2 ANQGSEA. The CDR3 runs to 14 residues. The whole variable domain, remainder taken from reference TRBV29-1 and TRBJ1-2, is SAVISQKPSRDICQRGTSLTIQCQVDSQVTMMFWYRQQPGQSLTLIATANQGSEATYESGFVIDKFPISRPNLTFSTLTVSNMSPEDSSIYLCSVDSPSHNYGYTFGSGTRLTVV.

The J gene is TRBJ2-2, the V gene TRBV29-1; TCRdb proposes TRBD1, but this gene call is untestable without DNA. Germline V lookup: CDR1 SQVTM, CDR2 ANQGSEA. This CDR3 spans 14 amino acids. CDR3 sequence: CSVSGTANTGELFF.

The rearrangement uses TRBV4-2 and TRBJ2-7; TCRdb indicates TRBD2, and absent DNA this call remains unverified. This CDR3 region has 15 residues. Germline V gene lookup returns CDR1 LGHNA and CDR2 YNFKEQ. The CDR3 spells CASSTTSGSSYEQYF.

The rearrangement uses TRBV29-1 and TRBJ2-7; lacking DNA, the TRBD2 call made by TCRdb goes unchecked. The length of the CDR3 is 15 residues. Germline loops: CDR1 SQVTM, CDR2 ANQGSEA. The CDR3 loop is CSVELGLAGGYEQYF.

The V and J genes are TRBV6-4 and TRBJ2-6; TCRdb gives TRBD1 as the D gene, but with no DNA this cannot be confirmed. The germline CDR1 and CDR2 sequences are MRHNA and SNTAGT. CDR3 length: 16 amino acids. The CDR3 sequence: CASSDNRGSGANVLTF.

The J gene is TRBJ2-1, the V gene TRBV12-3 or TRBV12-4; TCRdb names TRBD1, which stays unverified in the absence of DNA. The CDR3 has 15 amino acids. The CDR3 region is CASAHRDRPAEEQFF.

J is TRBJ2-1 and V is TRBV7-9; with no DNA, the TCRdb D assignment of TRBD2 cannot be verified. The CDR3 consists of 15 residues. The germline V gene has CDR1 SEHNR and CDR2 FQNEAQ (reference sequence). The CDR3 reads CASSPSGSSYNEQFF.

CDR3 in amino acids: CSVDEGQVSYGYTF. The V and J genes are TRBV29-1 and TRBJ1-2; lacking DNA, the TRBD1 call made by TCRdb goes unchecked. Germline V gene sequence: CDR1 SQVTM, CDR2 ANQGSEA. The CDR3 runs 14 residues.

The chain is built from TRBV20-1 and TRBJ2-1; the D gene TCRdb calls, TRBD2, cannot be checked with no DNA. This CDR3 region has 16 residues. Germline-derived CDR1 and CDR2 are DFQATT and SNEGSKA (reference sequence). The chain's CDR3 is CSARGGLPAPYNEQFF.

The chain uses TRBV7-9 and TRBJ2-1; TCRdb reports TRBD1, a call that lacks DNA to check it against. The germline gives CDR1 SEHNR, CDR2 FQNEAQ (reference sequence). The CDR3 consists of 17 residues. The CDR3: CASSSPPGLLLYNEQFF.

This chain links TRBV6-5 with TRBJ2-2; the D call from TCRdb, TRBD1, cannot be confirmed without DNA. The CDR3 is 16 residues long. Germline V lookup: CDR1 MNHEY, CDR2 SVGAGI. CDR3 loop: CASTPRAGSNTGELFF.

V is TRBV9 and J is TRBJ1-1; with no DNA, the TCRdb D assignment of TRBD1 cannot be verified. Germline loops: CDR1 SGDLS, CDR2 YYNGEE. CDR3 length equals 16 residues. The CDR3 here is CASSYQTGAPNTEAFF.

The chain couples TRBV14 to TRBJ1-2; there is no DNA to check the TCRdb D call of TRBD1. The V gene's germline CDR1 is SGHDN and CDR2 FVKESK. This CDR3 has 15 residues. CDR3 sequence: CASSQVGTGSLRATF.